The clone carrying this TCR beta chain was seen ten or more times. Its specificity is not known. CDR3 length equals 14 residues. CDR1 and CDR2 (germline): DFQATT, SNEGSKA (reference sequence). V dropped 3 bases and J dropped 6; count of bases not matched to a gene: 6. PBMCs stemmed from over 9.5 ml of fresh peripheral blood. The authors amplified TCR beta CDR3 regions, and they did so from RNA transcripts for repertoire sequencing. HTBI primers were employed in first-round RT-PCR, then a second-round multiplex PCR followed. TCRdb ran MiXCR on the multiplex PCR reads and lists one entry per CDR3 protein. The sample includes just over 600,000 distinct CDR3 sequences, around a fifth of them seen just once. The entry originates in a study of Graves' ophthalmopathy and Graves' hyperthyroidism. Regarding the study as a whole: Most thyroid-expanded clonotypes exceeding 0.001 frequency were also found in blood.

The sequencing sample was made of peripheral blood. The source of this sequence is a woman between 18 and 30 years old with stable Graves' hyperthyroidism. Some clones in this sample may be carry-over from other donors' samples. The rearrangement links TRBV20-1 to TRBJ2-7, with TRBD1 matching over 12 bases. The CDR3 DNA reads as TGCAGTGCTAGCTCCGGGACAGGGGGCGTCGAGCAGTACTTC. It specifies CSASSGTGGVEQYF.